The T cell receptor (beta chain) described here comes from a study of T cell responses to AZD1222 COVID-19 vaccine listed by TCRdb under 2021. Context from the whole study: A total of over 230 trial participants underwent TCR sequencing, of whom 200 to 220 had received two doses of AZD1222 and about 25 had received two doses of the MenACWY control vaccine. Enrollment into the trials was organized by age into subgroups of 18-55, 56-69 and 70-plus years, and those subgroups contained around 150, 28 and 57 TCR-sequenced participants, respectively.

CDR1 and CDR2, looked up from the germline V gene, are SGHTA and FQGTGA. The CDR3, from cysteine to phenylalanine, totals 16 residues. The kept DNA is CDR3 alone, 48 bases in frame from the first base. Trimming accounts for 5 bases at V and 0 bases at J, while the number of junction bases matched to no gene is 7. Read against the paper, the sample's time point label means: about 28 days (+/-7) after the second vaccine dose. Because spike-specific TCR depth and breadth did not differ between the two schedules, AZD1222 recipients who got a second dose at roughly 4 weeks were pooled with those who got a second dose at roughly 12 weeks. Samples from vaccinated people were obtained from the UK trials COV001 and COV002, which included a single-blind randomized controlled phase 2/3 trial of AZD1222 (ChAdOx1 nCoV-19) in healthy adults. Trial participant PBMC samples were collected at day 0 and day 28 after the second dose for TCRbeta chain sequencing.

Overall results and qualifications from the work: After two AZD1222 doses, both the breadth and the depth of spike-specific TCRs were significantly higher than at day 0 and than in MenACWY recipients. The whole spike protein was spanned by vaccine-associated CD4 TCRs, and dominant responses were seen in regions 160-218 and 743-854. Most participants were white British and females outnumbered males, and the authors suggested that clonal diversity may have been underestimated. Reportedly, almost half of the unique spike-specific TCRs recognized epitopes lying outside the regions that are mutated in the B.1.351 and B.1.1.7 variants. Only five to seven AZD1222 recipients were SARS-CoV-2 seropositive at baseline, limiting conclusions about previously exposed vaccinees. The 56-69-year group was small, and its depth increase did not reach significance, likely because of low power. No day 14 peak-response samples were available, so repertoires were characterized only after the peak T cell response.

The CDR3 regions of human TCRbeta chains were subjected to immunosequencing. The paper's data handling went like this. TCRs in the repertoires were compared against a reference library of SARS-CoV-2-specific TCRs that had been generated with the MIRA antigen-specificity platform. Breadth was defined as the fraction of unique TCRs that were SARS-CoV-2-associated. Depth was defined as the fraction of total T cells that were SARS-CoV-2-associated. Using the MIRA data, every spike-specific TCR was mapped to the spike region that the TCR reacted to and assigned to either a CD4 or a CD8 class. Log10-transformed breadth and depth values were compared by one-way ANOVA with Sidak's multiple comparisons tests. This immuneACCESS table, as held by TCRdb, lists in-frame sequences with V and J called but not all clones. Of the missing ones, under half trace to an unresolved V gene in checked studies; the others have no known cause. V and J calls plus clone size are reproduced from that table; the DNA served to infer D and trimming. This sample is represented by 170,000 or so clones; 70% to 90% of them were singletons. The top ten clones comprise 11% of the sample.

As to this clone: No cognate antigen has been identified for it. It has no much larger one-base neighbor in the sample; base qualities were not kept.

The rearrangement joined TRBV7-3 to TRBJ2-1; 7 bases in between match TRBD1. Sequencing was performed on peripheral blood, taken 28 days after the second AZD1222 dose. The receptor was isolated from an adult who received the AZD1222 COVID-19 vaccine. Here is the DNA: TGTGCCAGCAGCCCAACAGGGGCCAACTCCTACAATGAGCAGTTCTTC. Its protein is CASSPTGANSYNEQFF.